This T cell receptor (beta chain) was recorded in a study of OX40 agonist ivuxolimab in advanced cancers. Study-wide context: Ivuxolimab was a fully human IgG2 agonistic monoclonal antibody targeting the costimulatory receptor OX40 (CD134). Intravenous ivuxolimab was administered to patients every 2 weeks at six dose levels: 0.01, 0.1, 0.3, 1.5, 3 and 10 mg/kg. Among the 52 dose-escalation patients, some 20 had hepatocellular carcinoma, 15 melanoma, 9 renal cell carcinoma and 9 head and neck cancer. In the dose-escalation cohort, around four fifths of patients were male, and the mean age was around 60 years, with a range of about 20 to 79. Prior anti-PD-1, anti-PD-L1 or anti-CTLA-4 therapy was permitted, and checkpoint inhibitors had been received by roughly 42% of dose-escalation patients. Partial responses occurred in three dose-escalation patients: two with cutaneous melanoma and one with hepatocellular carcinoma. The purpose of peripheral TCRbeta sequencing was to test whether ivuxolimab changed TCR sequence diversity and led to clonal T-cell expansion. The monotherapy dose-escalation portion (N of about 49 patients) of the phase I ivuxolimab trial is reported in the paper.

CDR1 and CDR2 were assigned from the germline V gene as LGHNA and YSLEER. The CDR3 numbers 15 residues from cysteine through phenylalanine. Only the CDR3 DNA stays, 45 bases, in frame from base 1. V is pared back by 0 bases and J by 2 bases, with 11 bases lying between the germline termini. Overall results and qualifications from the work: At doses of 0.1 to 3.0 mg/kg, clonal expansion of both CD4+ and CD8+ blood T cells was observed from baseline to week 6. Low levels of normalized T-cell clonal expansion were also seen in some nonresponding patients. The antigen specificity of the clonally expanded peripheral T cells was not determined. On average, CD8+ T cells showed more expanded clones than CD4+ T cells after ivuxolimab. Partial responders in the 0.1-3.0 mg/kg groups had among the lowest normalized peripheral clonal expansion, especially among CD8+ T cells.

As to this clone: This clone's antigen is unknown. No base-level quality is on record; no much larger clone is a single base apart.

The trial excluded patients who had a history of autoimmune disease or were on systemic immunosuppression. Peripheral blood for TCR sequencing was collected from all dose cohorts at baseline, on cycle 4 day 1, and on cycle 7 day 1. The samples were drawn from a first-in-human, open-label, multicenter phase I dose-escalation trial of ivuxolimab. Adults with locally advanced or metastatic head and neck squamous cell, hepatocellular, melanoma or renal cell carcinoma were enrolled in the trial. Before TCR sequencing, CD4+ T cells and CD8+ T cells from peripheral blood were sorted into separate populations. Genomic DNA was extracted from sorted cells for sequencing of the TCRbeta CDR3 region. TCRbeta CDR3 regions were sequenced using the immunoSEQ Assay. TCRdb obtained this table from immuneACCESS and retained in-frame rearrangements with V and J assigned. These tables miss some clones; where compared with another copy, unresolved V genes account for less than half of the shortfall, and the remainder is unexplained. This sample comprises nearly 65,000 clones, about 89% of them detected only once. About 4% of the sample goes to the ten largest clones.

This receptor was identified in an adult with an advanced solid tumor such as melanoma, head and neck, liver or kidney cancer. This material consisted of CD4+ or CD8+ T cells sorted from blood, taken in a trial of the OX40 agonist ivuxolimab. The chain was built from TRBV4-3 and TRBJ2-7; a weak D assignment points to TRBD1 (5 bases agree). The DNA sequence follows: TGCGCCAGCAGCCAAGATTCAGGGAATGCCTACGAGCAGTACTTC. Translated, this is CASSQDSGNAYEQYF.